This entry features one T cell receptor (beta chain) sequence. This entry is derived from a study of OX40 agonist ivuxolimab in advanced cancers. As for the study in general: Ivuxolimab, which is an agonistic anti-OX40 (CD134) antibody, was administered to the patients. The dose-escalation cohort was about 80% male, with a mean age of 60 years, ranging about 20 to 79.

Sequencing used immunoSEQ multiplex PCR; TCRdb keeps in-frame clones, though not all of them. The sample contains over 85,000 clones, roughly nine tenths of which appear only once. The V gene's germline CDR1 is SGHRS and CDR2 YFSETQ. Losses at the gene ends were 4 bases for V and 0 bases for J; bases not matched to a gene: 3. The CDR3 totals 14 residues. The sequence derives from an adult with an advanced solid tumor such as melanoma, head and neck, liver or kidney cancer. This chain links TRBV5-1 with TRBJ2-7, with TRBD2 matching over 8 bases. Source: CD4+ or CD8+ T cells sorted from blood, taken in a trial of the OX40 agonist ivuxolimab. The CDR3 bases are TGCGCCAGCAGCAGCGGGACTAGCTCCTACGAGCAGTACTTC. Translated: CASSSGTSSYEQYF.